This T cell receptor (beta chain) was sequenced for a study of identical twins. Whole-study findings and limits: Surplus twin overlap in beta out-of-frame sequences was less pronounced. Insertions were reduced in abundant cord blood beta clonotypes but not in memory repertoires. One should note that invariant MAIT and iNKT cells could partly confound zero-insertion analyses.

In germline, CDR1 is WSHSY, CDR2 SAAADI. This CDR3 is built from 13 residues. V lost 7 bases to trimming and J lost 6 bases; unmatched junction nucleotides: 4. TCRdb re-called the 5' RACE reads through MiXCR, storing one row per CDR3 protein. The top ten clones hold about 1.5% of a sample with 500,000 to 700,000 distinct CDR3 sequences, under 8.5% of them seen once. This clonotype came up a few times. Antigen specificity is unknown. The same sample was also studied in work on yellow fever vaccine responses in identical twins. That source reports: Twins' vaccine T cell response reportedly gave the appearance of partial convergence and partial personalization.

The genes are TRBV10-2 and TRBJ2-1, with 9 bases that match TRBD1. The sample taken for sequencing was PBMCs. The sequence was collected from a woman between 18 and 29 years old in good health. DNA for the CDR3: TGCGCCAGCAACCGGGACAGGGTCAATGAGCAGTTCTTC. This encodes CASNRDRVNEQFF.